A single sample gave rise to the 14 T cell receptor beta chains below, sequenced in a study of blood T cell repertoires in COVID-19. The assay was immunoSEQ multiplex PCR, and TCRdb's table has in-frame clones only and misses some. Here the sample spans under 350,000 clones, about 93% being singletons. The specimen sequenced was peripheral blood. The receptors were gathered from a woman in her 30s with COVID-19, enrolled during active disease.

J is TRBJ2-1 and V is TRBV2, with 10 bases that match TRBD2. The CDR3 has 15 amino acids. J lost 6 bases, V lost 2 bases, and 4 bases had no gene match. Germline CDR1 and CDR2: SNHLY and FYNNEI. CDR3 loop: CASSEPSGSGNEQFF. The CDR3 DNA is TGTGCCAGCAGTGAACCTAGCGGGAGTGGCAATGAGCAGTTCTTC.

In its sample, this clone was seen a few times. This chain connects TRBV5-6 to TRBJ1-5, with D uncertain. Germline CDR1 is SGHDT and CDR2 is YYEEEE. V lost 2 bases, J lost 4 bases, and 4 bases lay in between. The length of the CDR3 is 12 residues. CDR3 sequence (DNA): TGTGCCAGCAGCTTCGGGAATCAGCCCCAGCATTTT. It specifies CASSFGNQPQHF.

The V call is TRBV30, the J call TRBJ1-3; TRBD1 aligns across 7 bases. Germline V gene lookup returns CDR1 GTSNPN and CDR2 SVGIG (reference sequence). J lost 0 bases, V lost 2 bases, and 4 bases had no gene match. This CDR3 has 15 residues. The CDR3 sequence is CAWSIDRVSGNTIYF. DNA for the CDR3: TGTGCCTGGAGTATTGACAGGGTCTCTGGAAACACCATATATTTT.

This chain uses TRBV4-1 with TRBJ2-1, with 8 bases matching TRBD2. The CDR3 contains 15 residues. Trimming removed 3 bases from V and 9 bases from J; junction bases left unmatched: 10. Germline CDR1 and CDR2: MGHRA and YSYEKL. The CDR3 nucleotides are TGCGCCAGCAGCCAGGGGGGAGTCGGGAGGGCTGAGCAGTTCTTC. Translating it yields CASSQGGVGRAEQFF.

This clone was recorded only once. The chain recombines TRBV7-7 with TRBJ2-7; D perhaps matches TRBD1 (6 bases). Germline lookup yields CDR1 SSHAT and CDR2 FNYEAQ (reference sequence). The length of the CDR3 is 16 residues. The CDR3 is CAARLRTGTRIYEQYF. DNA for the CDR3: TGTGCTGCCAGGTTACGGACCGGGACAAGAATCTACGAGCAGTACTTC.

This sequence joins TRBV28 and TRBJ2-1; 8 positions match TRBD2. The junction had 9 bases not matched to a gene; V was cut back by 6 bases and J by 5 bases. The V gene's germline CDR1 is MDHEN and CDR2 SYDVKM. CDR3 size: 15 residues. The CDR3 sequence is CASRLGLAGHNEQFF. The CDR3 nucleotides read TGTGCCAGCAGACTGGGCCTAGCGGGCCACAATGAGCAGTTCTTC.

The V gene is TRBV5-1, the J gene TRBJ2-7; 7 bases match TRBD1. Germline loops: CDR1 SGHRS, CDR2 YFSETQ. V lost 0 bases and J lost 6; bases outside the gene matches: 3. The length of the CDR3 is 13 residues. CDR3 nucleotides: TGCGCCAGCAGCTTGGACAGGGGTGTCGAGCAGTACTTC. This translates into CASSLDRGVEQYF. The full variable domain, completed using reference TRBV5-1 and TRBJ2-7, is KAGVTQTPRYLIKTRGQQVTLSCSPISGHRSVSWYQQTPGQGLQFLFEYFSETQRNKGNFPGRFSGRQFSNSRSEMNVSTLELGDSALYLCASSLDRGVEQYFGPGTRLTVT.

This clone has just one count. V gene TRBV5-1 combines with J gene TRBJ1-2, with a weak D call TRBD1 (6 bases). The CDR3 runs to 14 residues. Germline values: CDR1 SGHRS, CDR2 YFSETQ. Trimming took 4 bases from V and 2 from J, leaving 12 bases between them. The CDR3 here is CASSVGQLNYGYTF. The DNA of the CDR3 is TGCGCCAGCAGCGTCGGACAGCTCAACTATGGCTACACCTTC.

Remarks on this clone: This sample also contains other DNA sequences that code for the same CDR3. This rearrangement joins TRBV15 to TRBJ2-1; the match to TRBD2 covers 10 bases. Germline-derived CDR1 and CDR2 are LNHNV and YYDKDF (reference sequence). V was pared by 0 bases and J by 5 bases, with 4 bases of the junction left unmatched. The CDR3 is made up of 16 amino acids. The chain's CDR3 is CATSRDRGLANNEQFF. The CDR3 DNA follows: TGTGCCACCAGCAGAGATCGGGGACTAGCGAACAATGAGCAGTTCTTC.

This chain uses TRBV5-4 with TRBJ1-6, with TRBD1 identical over 7 bases. After removal of 1 base from V and 8 bases from J, the junction contained 9 bases not matched to a gene. This CDR3 contains 16 residues. Germline V gene lookup returns CDR1 SGHNT and CDR2 YYREEE (reference sequence). CDR3 sequence: CASSLYQGVVDSPLHF. The CDR3 DNA reads TGTGCCAGCAGCTTGTACCAGGGGGTAGTGGATTCACCCCTCCACTTT.

This clone was seen just once. This chain uses TRBV27 with TRBJ2-7; maybe TRBD2 (6 bases). Germline-derived CDR1 and CDR2 are MNHEY and SMNVEV (reference sequence). This CDR3 is built from 14 residues. The V end was cut by 2 bases, the J end by 4 bases, with 12 bases between. The CDR3 bases are TGTGCCAGCAGTTTAGGGGGGAGTAAGTACGAGCAGTACTTC. This encodes CASSLGGSKYEQYF.

The rearrangement links TRBV10-3 to TRBJ2-7; 7 bases are shared with TRBD2. The CDR3 is 14 residues long. The germline CDR1 and CDR2 sequences are ENHRY and SYGVKD. V lost 4 bases, J lost 3 bases, and 6 bases stayed unmatched. CDR3 loop: CAISGGGEYYEQYF. The CDR3 nucleotides are TGTGCCATCAGTGGGGGGGGAGAATACTACGAGCAGTACTTC.

CDR3 coding DNA: TGTGCCACCTCCCCTGGGGCTAGGTACGAGCAGTACTTC. Encoded protein: CATSPGARYEQYF. The chain carries TRBV24-1 and TRBJ2-7, with TRBD1 as a possible D gene (5 bases). The germline V gene has CDR1 KGHDR and CDR2 SFDVKD. This CDR3 is built from 13 residues. Trimming cost V 9 bases and J 4 bases, with 15 bases left between them.

The chain combines TRBV27 with TRBJ2-1, with TRBD1 matching over 8 bases. The CDR3 runs 14 residues. V was clipped by 5 bases and J by 8 bases; unmatched bases: 8. Per germline, CDR1 MNHEY and CDR2 SMNVEV (reference sequence). The CDR3 protein is CASSPGTGGDEQFF. In nucleotides, the CDR3 is TGTGCCAGCAGTCCTGGGACAGGAGGGGATGAGCAGTTCTTC.